The 32 T cell receptor beta chains in this list originate from one sample, sequenced in a study of control samples from healthy donors and cancer patients. This table comes from immunoSEQ multiplex PCR, and its TCRdb copy is limited to in-frame clones, with some not included. The sample yields around 51,000 clones, 85% to 90% seen once. Sample: PBMCs. These receptors all come from a man aged 50 to 60 with head and neck cancer.

J is TRBJ2-5 and V is TRBV5-4; D not resolved. The germline V and J ends were trimmed by 0 bases and 5 bases, with 5 bases remaining between them. This CDR3 has 12 amino acids. Germline assignment: CDR1 SGHNT and CDR2 YYREEE (reference sequence). CDR3: CASSLDIETQYF. The CDR3 DNA reads TGTGCCAGCAGCTTGGATATTGAGACCCAGTACTTC.

The chain uses TRBV7-2 and TRBJ2-3, with D possibly matching TRBD2 (5 bases). Trimming removed 7 bases from V and 6 bases from J, with 17 bases in between. Germline assignment: CDR1 SGHTA and CDR2 FQGNSA. The CDR3 is made up of 14 amino acids. The CDR3 loop is CASTLGLAADTQYF. The CDR3 DNA is TGTGCCAGCACCCTTGGGCTAGCTGCCGATACGCAGTATTTT.

The chain carries TRBV5-6 and TRBJ2-1; D unresolved. CDR1 is SGHDT and CDR2 is YYEEEE in the germline V gene. This CDR3 has 17 amino acids. Trimming removed 4 bases from V and 1 base from J, with 18 bases in between. The CDR3 DNA reads as TGTGCCAGCAGCCCTGAACTTGGTTCGGGTTCCTACAATGAGCAGTTCTTC. Encoded protein: CASSPELGSGSYNEQFF.

The chain recombines TRBV9 with TRBJ2-1, with D hard to call. This CDR3 contains 13 residues. CDR1 and CDR2 (germline): SGDLS, YYNGEE. V was shortened by 2 bases and J by 2 bases, with 5 bases between the two germline ends. CDR3 in amino acids: CASSVWAYNEQFF. DNA of the CDR3: TGTGCCAGCAGCGTTTGGGCCTACAATGAGCAGTTCTTC.

The chain's CDR3 is CASSLNTEGELFF. Here the CDR3 DNA reads TGTGCCAGCAGCTTAAATACCGAGGGGGAGCTGTTTTTT. The chain links TRBV7-3 to TRBJ2-2; D gene unclear. Trimming removed 1 base from V and 8 bases from J, with 8 bases in between. The germline V gene encodes CDR1 SGHTA and CDR2 FQGTGA. The CDR3 is 13 amino acids.

V gene TRBV2 combines with J gene TRBJ1-4; TRBD1 aligns across 8 bases. The germline gives CDR1 SNHLY, CDR2 FYNNEI. With V trimmed by 3 bases and J by 7 bases, 4 bases remained unmatched. This CDR3 region has 14 residues. In DNA, the CDR3 is TGTGCCAGCAGTGACGGACAGGGAGGTGAAAAACTGTTTTTT. Its translation: CASSDGQGGEKLFF.

CDR3 amino acids: CASSYGTSGGGWYF. The CDR3 nucleotides read TGTGCCAGCAGTTACGGGACTAGCGGGGGAGGATGGTACTTC. The gene calls are TRBV6-5 and TRBJ2-7; 14 nucleotides match TRBD2. V lost 2 bases to trimming and J lost 12 bases; unmatched junction nucleotides: 6. Germline V gives CDR1 MNHEY, CDR2 SVGAGI. The CDR3 has 14 amino acids.

This chain joins TRBV19 and TRBJ2-3, with D perhaps TRBD1 (6 bases). CDR1 LNHDA and CDR2 SQIVND come from the germline V gene (reference sequence). Trimming took off 4 bases at V and 1 base at J, with 9 bases between the two ends. The CDR3 has 14 amino acids. This CDR3 is CASSTDSRTDTQYF. As DNA, the CDR3 is TGTGCCAGTAGTACGGACAGTCGCACAGATACGCAGTATTTT.

The chain joins TRBV24-1 to TRBJ2-1, with unresolved D. V was cut by 2 bases and J by 9 bases, with 16 bases left in between. CDR3 length: 15 amino acids. CDR1 and CDR2 from the germline V gene are KGHDR and SFDVKD. The CDR3 here is CATSDSTTPDGEQFF. Here the CDR3 DNA reads TGTGCCACCAGTGATTCTACTACCCCAGACGGTGAGCAGTTCTTC.

On this clone itself: The sample contains more than one DNA sequence encoding this CDR3. CDR3 DNA sequence: TGTGCCAGCAGCAGTCAAGAGACCCAGTACTTC. Protein: CASSSQETQYF. The rearrangement uses TRBV7-2 and TRBJ2-5; D is uncertain. Trimming pared 5 bases from V and 2 bases from J, leaving 3 bases between. The CDR3 is made up of 11 amino acids. CDR1 SGHTA and CDR2 FQGNSA come from the germline V gene.

The V and J genes are TRBV13 and TRBJ1-2; D possibly corresponds to TRBD1 (5 bases). Trimming stripped 2 bases from V and 4 bases from J, with 17 bases between. CDR3 length: 16 amino acids. Germline V CDR1 and CDR2: PRHDT, FYEKMQ (reference sequence). Written as DNA, the CDR3 is TGTGCCAGCAGCTTAAAGGGGCAGGGAGGTACCTATGGCTACACCTTC. Amino acids: CASSLKGQGGTYGYTF.

This chain links TRBV15 with TRBJ2-5; TRBD2 agrees at 8 bases. J was trimmed by 3 bases and V by 0 bases; bases with no gene match: 3. The CDR3 sequence is 15 residues long. Germline assignment: CDR1 LNHNV and CDR2 YYDKDF (reference sequence). The DNA for the CDR3 is TGTGCCACCAGCAGAGATTCGGGACTAGAAGAGACCCAGTACTTC. Its protein product is CATSRDSGLEETQYF.

This clone has just one count. The V gene is TRBV11-2, the J gene TRBJ2-1; D is unclear. This CDR3 spans 12 amino acids. Trimming removed 5 bases at V and 9 bases at J, with 11 bases between. Germline V CDR1 and CDR2: SGHAT, FQNNGV. The CDR3 DNA reads TGTGCCAGCAGCCAGGAAACGTTTGAGCAGTTCTTC. It specifies CASSQETFEQFF. Drawing the rest from reference TRBV11-2 and TRBJ2-1, the complete variable domain is EAGVAQSPRYKIIEKRQSVAFWCNPISGHATLYWYQQILGQGPKLLIQFQNNGVVDDSQLPKDRFSAERLKGVDSTLKIQPAKLEDSAVYLCASSQETFEQFFGPGTRLTVL.

The chain links TRBV6-5 to TRBJ2-2; unclear D gene. The germline V gene has CDR1 MNHEY and CDR2 SVGAGI. V lost 7 bases and J lost 2, with 11 bases in between. This CDR3 contains 14 residues. Here the CDR3 reads CASTPTKNTGELFF. As DNA, the CDR3 is TGTGCCAGCACCCCGACAAAAAACACCGGGGAGCTGTTTTTT.

The chain is built from TRBV6-1 and TRBJ2-7; D not resolved. Trimming removed 3 bases from V and 2 bases from J, with 8 bases in between. This CDR3 has 13 residues. The germline V gene encodes CDR1 MNHNS and CDR2 SASEGT. The CDR3 protein is CASSDVGAYEQYF. The CDR3 DNA reads TGTGCCAGCAGTGATGTTGGGGCCTACGAGCAGTACTTC.

There are a few counts of this clone. The rearrangement uses TRBV2 and TRBJ1-1; the D is unclear. Deletions cut 7 bases from V and 5 bases from J, with 14 bases between. CDR1 and CDR2 from the germline V gene are SNHLY and FYNNEI. The CDR3 consists of 13 residues. This chain's CDR3 is CASITNQHTEAFF. CDR3 DNA sequence: TGTGCCAGCATCACCAACCAGCATACTGAAGCTTTCTTT.

This clone appeared a few times. The chain uses TRBV19 and TRBJ1-1; TRBD1 is a possible D gene (5 bases). Deletions cut 3 bases from V and 3 bases from J, with 8 bases between. In germline, CDR1 is LNHDA, CDR2 SQIVND (reference sequence). There are 13 residues in the CDR3. The CDR3 here is CASSIGRDTEAFF. Here the CDR3 DNA reads TGTGCCAGTAGTATCGGCAGGGACACTGAAGCTTTCTTT.

This chain uses TRBV18 with TRBJ1-2; the match to TRBD1 covers 8 bases. Germline lookup yields CDR1 KGHSH and CDR2 LQKENI. V shed 3 bases and J 0 bases; nucleotides not matched to a gene: 6. The CDR3 is 16 residues long. The CDR3 reads CASSPGQATANYGYTF. The CDR3 bases are TGTGCCAGCTCACCGGGACAGGCGACAGCTAACTATGGCTACACCTTC.

The chain combines TRBV25-1 with TRBJ2-3, with TRBD2 identical over 7 bases. V shed 8 bases and J 2 bases; nucleotides not matched to a gene: 13. CDR3 size: 16 residues. CDR1 and CDR2 (germline): MGHDK, SYGVNS. Here the CDR3 DNA reads TGTGCCAGCGGGTCCTTTCGGGCGGGGGACACAGATACGCAGTATTTT. It is translated as CASGSFRAGDTDTQYF.

The DNA of the CDR3 is TGTGCCAGCAGCCAAAGGACAGGGGGCACAGATACGCAGTATTTT. It translates to CASSQRTGGTDTQYF. V and J are TRBV14 and TRBJ2-3, with 9 positions matching TRBD1. Per germline, CDR1 SGHDN and CDR2 FVKESK. J was trimmed by 1 base and V by 2 bases; bases with no gene match: 1. The CDR3 is 15 residues long.

The chain links TRBV5-1 to TRBJ2-6; D is unresolved. This CDR3 is built from 15 residues. Germline CDR1 and CDR2: SGHRS and YFSETQ. Trimming shortened V by 4 bases and J by 0 bases, and 8 bases separated the two germline ends. The CDR3 is CASSVQSSGANVLTF. As DNA, the CDR3 is TGCGCCAGCAGCGTACAAAGCTCTGGGGCCAACGTCCTGACTTTC.

This clone occurred a few times. V usage is TRBV28 and J usage is TRBJ2-1, with a possible D match to TRBD1 (7 bases). In germline, CDR1 is MDHEN, CDR2 SYDVKM. This CDR3 comprises 15 residues. Deletions cut 5 bases from V and 8 bases from J, with 19 bases between. CDR3 nucleotide sequence: TGTGCCAGCAGTACACAGACAGGGCGGAGGGATGAGCAGTTCTTC. Translation gives CASSTQTGRRDEQFF. The full variable domain, with the rest looked up from reference TRBV28 and TRBJ2-1, is DVKVTQSSRYLVKRTGEKVFLECVQDMDHENMFWYRQDPGLGLRLIYFSYDVKMKEKGDIPEGYSVSREKKERFSLILESASTNQTSMYLCASSTQTGRRDEQFFGPGTRLTVL.

This clone was found once. The chain carries TRBV29-1 and TRBJ2-7; 11 bases agree with TRBD1. The CDR3 spans 13 residues. Germline-derived CDR1 and CDR2 are SQVTM and ANQGSEA. J gave up 3 bases and V 6 bases, and 4 bases lay outside the gene matches. CDR3 coding DNA: TGCAGCGTGGAGGGACAGGGGGGCTACGAGCAGTACTTC. This codes for CSVEGQGGYEQYF.

V and J are TRBV28 and TRBJ1-5, with D possibly matching TRBD1 (6 bases). The germline V gene encodes CDR1 MDHEN and CDR2 SYDVKM. V was shortened by 2 bases and J by 6 bases, with 17 bases between the two germline ends. This CDR3 spans 16 amino acids. The CDR3 coding sequence is TGTGCCAGCAGTTTAGAGGACCTTACAGGGACTCAGCCCCAGCATTTT. Translation gives CASSLEDLTGTQPQHF.

A few counts support this clone. The same CDR3 arises from other DNA sequences in this sample as well. The chain links TRBV7-8 to TRBJ2-3; D unclear. The germline V and J ends were trimmed by 5 bases and 6 bases, with 12 bases remaining between them. The CDR3 consists of 13 residues. The germline CDR1 and CDR2 sequences are SGHVS and FQNEAQ. The DNA of the CDR3 is TGTGCCAGCAGCCAGCCGTCCCCCGATACGCAGTATTTT. It codes for CASSQPSPDTQYF.

This chain uses TRBV9 with TRBJ1-1; D perhaps matches TRBD1 (5 bases). The V end lost 4 bases, the J end lost 3 bases, and 19 bases lay between the germline ends. CDR1 and CDR2 from the germline V gene are SGDLS and YYNGEE. This CDR3 spans 16 amino acids. The DNA for the CDR3 is TGTGCCAGCAGCCCTCGACAGTCGTCCAGGGACACTGAAGCTTTCTTT. This codes for CASSPRQSSRDTEAFF.

V usage is TRBV4-1 and J usage is TRBJ2-7; possibly TRBD1 or TRBD2 for D (6 bases each). Per germline, CDR1 MGHRA and CDR2 YSYEKL. V lost 4 bases to trimming and J lost 3 bases, with 16 bases between them. The CDR3 consists of 15 residues. The CDR3, as DNA: TGCGCCAGCAGCCTGGAAACCGGGGGCTTCTACGAGCAGTACTTC. Amino acids: CASSLETGGFYEQYF.

The J gene is TRBJ2-7, the V gene TRBV27; D gene ambiguous. Trimming cost V 3 bases and J 5 bases, with 20 bases left between them. Germline CDR1 MNHEY, CDR2 SMNVEV (reference sequence). The CDR3 has 16 residues. CDR3 protein: CASSFSGFVDRNEQYF. As DNA, the CDR3 is TGTGCCAGCAGTTTCTCCGGTTTTGTAGATCGGAACGAGCAGTACTTC.

V usage is TRBV5-6 and J usage is TRBJ1-4; possible D gene TRBD1, 6 bases. V shed 1 base and J shed 4 bases, with 11 bases lying between them. The CDR3 consists of 15 residues. Germline V gives CDR1 SGHDT, CDR2 YYEEEE. CDR3 sequence: CASSLFQGINEKLFF. CDR3 sequence (DNA): TGTGCCAGCAGCTTGTTTCAGGGGATTAATGAAAAACTGTTTTTT.

The CDR3 is CASSRGTLTDTQYF. In nucleotides, the CDR3 is TGTGCCAGCAGCAGAGGGACACTGACAGATACGCAGTATTTT. The gene calls are TRBV11-2 and TRBJ2-3; D is possibly TRBD1 (6 bases). This CDR3 comprises 14 residues. CDR1 and CDR2 from the germline V gene are SGHAT and FQNNGV. Trimming stripped 5 bases from V and 3 bases from J, with 12 bases between.

This clone was counted a single time. V is TRBV19 and J is TRBJ2-5; TRBD2 matches 8 bases. The CDR3 totals 15 residues. Germline values: CDR1 LNHDA, CDR2 SQIVND (reference sequence). The V and J ends lost 4 bases and 1 base, in that order; junction bases with no gene match: 5. In DNA, the CDR3 is TGTGCCAGTAGTACTTTAGCGGGGCTCCAAGAGACCCAGTACTTC. It codes for CASSTLAGLQETQYF.

This clone has a handful of counts. The CDR3 loop is CASSLAGGSSYEQYF. The CDR3 nucleotides read TGTGCCAGCAGCTTAGCCGGGGGGAGCTCCTACGAGCAGTACTTC. The J gene is TRBJ2-7, the V gene TRBV11-2, with TRBD2 identical over 7 bases. The CDR3 sequence is 15 residues long. The V gene end was trimmed by 1 base and the J gene end by 0 bases; junction bases not matched to a gene: 3. Per the germline V gene, CDR1 is SGHAT and CDR2 is FQNNGV.